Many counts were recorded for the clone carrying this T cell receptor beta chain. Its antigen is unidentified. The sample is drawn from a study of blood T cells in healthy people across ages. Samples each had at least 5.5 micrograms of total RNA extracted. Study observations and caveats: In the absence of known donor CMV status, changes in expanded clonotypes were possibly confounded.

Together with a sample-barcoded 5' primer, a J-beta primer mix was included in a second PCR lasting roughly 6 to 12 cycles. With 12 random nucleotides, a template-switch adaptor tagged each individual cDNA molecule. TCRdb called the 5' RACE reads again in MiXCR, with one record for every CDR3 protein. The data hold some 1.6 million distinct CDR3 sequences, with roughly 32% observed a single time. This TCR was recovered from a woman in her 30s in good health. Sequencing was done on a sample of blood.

CDR3 nucleotide sequence: TGCAGTGCTAAGGGGTTTAACCTATGGGGTGAGCAGTTCTTC. This sequence encodes CSAKGFNLWGEQFF. The J gene is TRBJ2-1, the V gene TRBV20-1; TRBD1 is a possible D gene (5 bases). Germline CDR1 and CDR2: DFQATT and SNEGSKA (reference sequence). V was pared by 4 bases and J by 9 bases, with 19 bases between. The CDR3 extends over 14 amino acids.